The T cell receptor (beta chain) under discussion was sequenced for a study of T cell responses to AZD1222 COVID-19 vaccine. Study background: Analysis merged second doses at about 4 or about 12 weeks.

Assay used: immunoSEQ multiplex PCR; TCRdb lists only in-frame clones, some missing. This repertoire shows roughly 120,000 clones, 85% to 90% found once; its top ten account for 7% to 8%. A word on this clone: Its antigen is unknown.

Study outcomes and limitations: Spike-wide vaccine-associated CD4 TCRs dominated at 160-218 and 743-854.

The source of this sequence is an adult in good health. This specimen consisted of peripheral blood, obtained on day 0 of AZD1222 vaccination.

CDR3: CASSLTGLFYEQYF. DNA for the CDR3: TGTGCCAGCAGCTTGACAGGGTTGTTCTACGAGCAGTACTTC. The V and J genes are TRBV5-6 and TRBJ2-7, with a possible D match to TRBD1 (6 bases). V lost 1 base and J 3 bases, leaving 11 bases between the germline ends. This CDR3 is 14 amino acids long. CDR1 is SGHDT and CDR2 is YYEEEE in the germline V gene.